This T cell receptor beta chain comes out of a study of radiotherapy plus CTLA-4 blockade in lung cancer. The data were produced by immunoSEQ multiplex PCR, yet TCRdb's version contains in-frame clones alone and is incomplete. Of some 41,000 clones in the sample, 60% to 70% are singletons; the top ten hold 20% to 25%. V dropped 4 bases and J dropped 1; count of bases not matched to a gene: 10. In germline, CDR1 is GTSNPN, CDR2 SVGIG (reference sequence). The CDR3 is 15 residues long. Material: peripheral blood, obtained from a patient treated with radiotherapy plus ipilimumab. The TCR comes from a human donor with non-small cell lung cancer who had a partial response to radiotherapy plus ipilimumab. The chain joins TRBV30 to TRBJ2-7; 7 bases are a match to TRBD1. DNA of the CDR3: TGTGCCTGGAAAAAGGGACAGCCGATTTCCTACGAGCAGTACTTC. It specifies CAWKKGQPISYEQYF. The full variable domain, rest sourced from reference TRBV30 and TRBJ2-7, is SQTIHQWPATLVQPVGSPLSLECTVEGTSNPNLYWYRQAAGRGLQLLFYSVGIGQISSEVPQNLSASRPQDRQFILSSKKLLLSDSGFYLCAWKKGQPISYEQYFGPGTRLTVT.